This T cell receptor (beta chain) was sequenced for a study of blood T cell repertoires in COVID-19. Some clones are missing from TCRdb's copy, which holds only in-frame ones; the method was immunoSEQ multiplex PCR. The sample lists a few hundred thousand clones, 80% to 85% occurring once. The clonotype comes from a woman between 45 and 60 years old who had recovered from COVID-19. Sequenced material: PBMCs or T cells enriched from blood (not recorded which).

The CDR3 DNA reads as TGCGCCAGCTCCAAGGGGACAGAGTATGGCTACACCTTC. Its protein is CASSKGTEYGYTF. The J gene is TRBJ1-2, the V gene TRBV5-1, with TRBD1 matching over 7 bases. With V trimmed by 7 bases and J by 5 bases, 8 bases remained unmatched. This CDR3 is built from 13 residues. The germline V gene encodes CDR1 SGHRS and CDR2 YFSETQ. The full variable domain, with the rest looked up from reference TRBV5-1 and TRBJ1-2, is KAGVTQTPRYLIKTRGQQVTLSCSPISGHRSVSWYQQTPGQGLQFLFEYFSETQRNKGNFPGRFSGRQFSNSRSEMNVSTLELGDSALYLCASSKGTEYGYTFGSGTRLTVV.